This T cell receptor (beta chain) was found in a study of OX40 agonist ivuxolimab in advanced cancers. Study overall: Among those enrolled, mean age was around 55 years (range about 23 to 90) and about 79% were male. In three patients, partial responses were observed, one with hepatocellular carcinoma and two with cutaneous melanoma. Study findings and constraints: Clonal expansion from baseline to week 6 occurred in both CD4+ and CD8+ T cells. Compared with CD4+, CD8+ T cells on average had more expanded clones.

About this clone itself: Its cognate antigen is unknown.

The V gene's germline CDR1 is SGHRS and CDR2 YFSETQ. This CDR3 comprises 12 residues. Trimming removed 0 bases from V and 9 bases from J, with 7 bases in between. Measured with immunoSEQ multiplex PCR; TCRdb has only the in-frame clones, and not every one. The table has 8,000 or so clones, roughly 90% seen once. The chain uses TRBV5-1 and TRBJ2-1, with TRBD2 as a possible D gene (5 bases). The source material was CD4+ or CD8+ T cells sorted from blood, sampled in a trial of the OX40 agonist ivuxolimab. The sequence was collected from an adult with an advanced solid tumor such as melanoma, head and neck, liver or kidney cancer. CDR3 nucleotide sequence: TGCGCCAGCAGCTTGGGACTACTTGAGCAGTTCTTC. This codes for CASSLGLLEQFF.